Following are 19 T cell receptor beta chains from one sample sequenced in a study of blood T cell repertoires in COVID-19. The data were produced by immunoSEQ multiplex PCR, yet TCRdb's version contains in-frame clones alone and is incomplete. The top ten clones hold roughly 7.1% of a sample with roughly 180,000 clones, approximately 84% of them seen once. The sample was peripheral blood. The origin of the receptors is a human donor in a cohort sampled during active COVID-19.

The chain carries TRBV18 and TRBJ2-7, with 8 positions matching TRBD2. Trimming cost V 3 bases and J 0 bases; bases outside gene matches: 4. CDR1 is KGHSH, CDR2 LQKENI, per germline. This CDR3 has 15 residues. CDR3 coding DNA: TGTGCCAGCTCACCTTGGACTAGCCGCTCCTACGAGCAGTACTTC. This translates into CASSPWTSRSYEQYF.

This clone appeared a few times. This chain connects TRBV7-7 to TRBJ1-1; D remains ambiguous. The CDR3 is 11 residues long. Trimming took off 2 bases at V and 6 bases at J, with 4 bases between the two ends. From germline, CDR1 is SSHAT and CDR2 FNYEAQ (reference sequence). The CDR3 region is CASSLLSEAFF. CDR3 bases: TGTGCCAGCAGCTTACTGTCTGAAGCTTTCTTT.

The J gene is TRBJ1-1, the V gene TRBV11-1, with D maybe TRBD1 (5 bases). Germline lookup yields CDR1 SGHAT and CDR2 FQDESV (reference sequence). This CDR3 is 14 amino acids long. The ends were cut back, 0 bases at V and 1 base at J, with 6 bases in the middle. The CDR3 spells CASSLAGGNTEAFF. The CDR3 DNA is TGTGCCAGCAGCTTAGCCGGGGGGAACACTGAAGCTTTCTTT.

This chain's CDR3 is CASSLGLTSSYEQYF. The CDR3 nucleotides are TGTGCCAGCAGCTTGGGACTCACGTCCTCCTACGAGCAGTACTTC. The V and J genes are TRBV5-5 and TRBJ2-7; D gene uncertain. Trimming removed 0 bases at V and 0 bases at J, with 10 bases between. The germline V gene has CDR1 SGHKS and CDR2 YYEKEE (reference sequence). The CDR3 covers 15 residues.

This chain uses TRBV5-6 with TRBJ1-1, with D tentatively TRBD1 (5 bases). CDR1 SGHDT and CDR2 YYEEEE come from the germline V gene. Trimming left V 3 bases short and J 4 bases short, with 7 bases between. The CDR3 consists of 12 residues. The CDR3 DNA is TGTGCCAGCAGCTGGGGCGTCACTGAAGCTTTCTTT. Amino acids: CASSWGVTEAFF.

The chain is built from TRBV19 and TRBJ1-4, with TRBD1 matching over 9 bases. V trimming: 3 bases; J trimming: 5 bases; junction bases outside the gene matches: 4. From germline, CDR1 is LNHDA and CDR2 SQIVND (reference sequence). The CDR3 contains 15 residues. The CDR3 is CASSIETGGNEKLFF. The CDR3 DNA reads as TGTGCCAGTAGTATTGAAACAGGGGGCAATGAAAAACTGTTTTTT.

With regard to this clone: This CDR3 is also generated by other DNA sequences in the sample. The rearrangement links TRBV12-3 or TRBV12-4 to TRBJ2-7; the D gene is possibly TRBD2 (6 bases). CDR3 size: 12 residues. V lost 3 bases and J lost 3, with 6 bases in between. The CDR3 region has the DNA TGTGCCAGCAGTTTGCGGGGCTACGAGCAGTACTTC. As protein: CASSLRGYEQYF.

The chain uses TRBV2 and TRBJ1-5; D might be TRBD1 (6 bases). CDR1 SNHLY and CDR2 FYNNEI come from the germline V gene. The CDR3 runs to 14 residues. V lost 3 bases, J lost 9 bases, and 15 bases lay in between. The CDR3 DNA is TGTGCCAGCAGTGATGAGACAGGCTGGTCGCCCCAGCATTTT. It codes for CASSDETGWSPQHF.

CDR3 sequence reads: CSASFGGMADTQYF. In nucleotides, the CDR3 is TGCAGTGCTAGTTTCGGGGGGATGGCAGATACGCAGTATTTT. This chain uses TRBV20-1 with TRBJ2-3, with 7 bases that match TRBD2. This CDR3 has 14 residues. V dropped 3 bases and J dropped 4; count of bases not matched to a gene: 7. Germline V gives CDR1 DFQATT, CDR2 SNEGSKA (reference sequence).

The chain recombines TRBV12-3 or TRBV12-4 with TRBJ2-1; D is unresolved. V dropped 0 bases and J dropped 4 bases, with 4 bases sitting between them. This CDR3 contains 13 residues. CDR3: CASSLAEYNEQFF. CDR3 coding DNA: TGTGCCAGCAGTTTAGCCGAGTACAATGAGCAGTTCTTC.

The gene calls are TRBV3-1 (or the pseudogene TRBV3-2) and TRBJ2-3; D possibly corresponds to TRBD1 (5 bases). The CDR3 sequence is 16 residues long. Germline V gives CDR1 LGHDT, CDR2 YNNKEL (reference sequence). Trimming took 0 bases from V and 1 from J, leaving 11 bases between them. CDR3 DNA: TGTGCCAGCAGCCAAGACCCCGGCAGGGGCACAGATACGCAGTATTTT. It encodes CASSQDPGRGTDTQYF.

The rearrangement joins TRBV6-5 to TRBJ2-1; D unclear. The ends were cut back, 6 bases at V and 1 base at J, with 10 bases in the middle. Germline CDR1 is MNHEY and CDR2 is SVGAGI. The CDR3 runs 14 residues. The CDR3 is CASSERRSYNEQFF. The DNA for the CDR3 is TGTGCCAGCAGCGAGCGTCGTTCCTACAATGAGCAGTTCTTC.

The V and J genes are TRBV9 and TRBJ2-6; the match to TRBD1 covers 8 bases. Trimming at V came to 3 bases and at J to 2 bases, leaving 10 bases not matched to a gene. Germline CDR1 SGDLS, CDR2 YYNGEE. The CDR3 has 18 residues. In DNA, the CDR3 is TGTGCCAGCAGCGACGGACAGGGTACGGGGGCTGGGGCCAACGTCCTGACTTTC. Amino acid sequence: CASSDGQGTGAGANVLTF.

Note on this clone: Other DNA sequences from this sample encode an identical CDR3 as well. The V call is TRBV9, the J call TRBJ2-2; 7 positions match TRBD1. Trimming at V came to 4 bases and at J to 1 base, leaving 4 bases not matched to a gene. The CDR3 has 15 amino acids. The germline V gene encodes CDR1 SGDLS and CDR2 YYNGEE. CDR3 nucleotides: TGTGCCAGCAGCCTCCGGACAGGGAACACCGGGGAGCTGTTTTTT. Protein sequence: CASSLRTGNTGELFF. Drawing the rest from reference TRBV9 and TRBJ2-2, the complete variable domain is DSGVTQTPKHLITATGQRVTLRCSPRSGDLSVYWYQQSLDQGLQFLIQYYNGEERAKGNILERFSAQQFPDLHSELNLSSLELGDSALYFCASSLRTGNTGELFFGEGSRLTVL.

The V call is TRBV7-9, the J call TRBJ1-1; D is possibly TRBD1 (5 bases). The germline gives CDR1 SEHNR, CDR2 FQNEAQ (reference sequence). The CDR3 is 15 amino acids. Trimming stripped 1 base from V and 5 bases from J, with 14 bases between. This CDR3 is CASSLGGELGTEAFF. The CDR3 coding sequence is TGTGCCAGCAGCTTAGGGGGGGAATTGGGGACTGAAGCTTTCTTT.

This chain uses TRBV9 with TRBJ1-4, with D unresolved. V was pared by 0 bases and J by 0 bases, with 6 bases between. The V gene's germline CDR1 is SGDLS and CDR2 YYNGEE. The CDR3 sequence is 15 residues long. CDR3 nucleotide sequence: TGTGCCAGCAGCGTAGGGGCAGCAACTAATGAAAAACTGTTTTTT. It yields the protein CASSVGAATNEKLFF. Variable domain in full (rest from reference TRBV9 and TRBJ1-4): DSGVTQTPKHLITATGQRVTLRCSPRSGDLSVYWYQQSLDQGLQFLIQYYNGEERAKGNILERFSAQQFPDLHSELNLSSLELGDSALYFCASSVGAATNEKLFFGSGTQLSVL.

This rearrangement joins TRBV4-2 to TRBJ2-3, with 11 bases matching TRBD2. This CDR3 region has 16 residues. Germline loops: CDR1 LGHNA, CDR2 YNFKEQ. V was clipped by 0 bases and J by 6 bases; unmatched bases: 5. The CDR3 DNA reads as TGTGCCAGCAGCCAAGAGGCTAGCGGGGGGTTCGATACGCAGTATTTT. This gives the protein CASSQEASGGFDTQYF.

V usage is TRBV3-1 (or the pseudogene TRBV3-2) and J usage is TRBJ1-6; weak D call: TRBD1 (6 bases). The CDR3 length is 15 residues. Germline-derived CDR1 and CDR2 are LGHDT and YNNKEL (reference sequence). Trimming took off 6 bases at V and 5 bases at J, with 14 bases between the two ends. The CDR3 DNA follows: TGTGCCAGCAGATCCAGGGGCACCCATAATTCACCCCTCCACTTT. Its translation: CASRSRGTHNSPLHF.

The chain joins TRBV30 to TRBJ1-1, with TRBD1 identical over 9 bases. Germline trimming cut 0 bases from V and 11 bases from J; bases unmatched to any gene: 16. CDR1 is GTSNPN and CDR2 is SVGIG in the germline V gene (reference sequence). This CDR3 region has 16 residues. In nucleotides, the CDR3 is TGTGCCTGGAGTGTTATGGGGCTATACGGACAGGGGAACGCTTTCTTT. It codes for CAWSVMGLYGQGNAFF.